This T cell receptor beta chain was recovered during a study of CD8+ T cells in alopecia areata. In the study overall: It was oral tofacitinib, at 5 to 10 mg twice daily, that treated patients received.

cDNA reverse transcribed from extracted RNA served as the sequencing template. Clones were read by immunoSEQ multiplex PCR, and TCRdb kept only the in-frame ones, dropping some. The sample comprises 150,000 or so clones, 85% to 90% of which are singletons, and roughly an eighth rests with the top ten. This CDR3 contains 14 residues. Looked up from germline, CDR1 is MGHRA and CDR2 is YSYEKL. Trimming pared 3 bases from V and 3 bases from J, leaving 9 bases between. The treatment: oral pan-JAK inhibitor, 5-10 mg twice daily. V is TRBV4-1 and J is TRBJ2-1; no clear D. Source: CD8+ T cells sorted from blood, taken at week 4, from a patient treated with tofacitinib. This receptor was taken from a human donor with alopecia areata. DNA for the CDR3: TGCGCCAGCAGCCATAGGGCAAACTACAATGAGCAGTTCTTC. Translated, it gives CASSHRANYNEQFF.